The 13 T cell receptor beta chains below come from one sample, sequenced in a study of control samples from healthy donors and cancer patients. Produced via immunoSEQ multiplex PCR; TCRdb's table is partial and in-frame only. The top ten hold 13% to 15% of the sample, which has some 170,000 clones, approximately 94% seen once. Sequencing was done on a sample of PBMCs. Source of these receptors: a man aged 55-75 years with colorectal cancer.

J is TRBJ2-3 and V is TRBV11-2; TRBD1 matches 10 bases. Trimming at V came to 0 bases and at J to 9 bases, leaving 6 bases not matched to a gene. Germline V CDR1 and CDR2: SGHAT, FQNNGV. This CDR3 is 15 amino acids long. The chain's CDR3 is CASSLDRGQGKTQYF. CDR3 DNA: TGTGCCAGCAGCTTAGACCGGGGACAGGGGAAAACGCAGTATTTT.

The chain links TRBV9 to TRBJ1-3, with 8 bases aligning to TRBD1. The CDR3 contains 21 residues. Germline V gene sequence: CDR1 SGDLS, CDR2 YYNGEE. V lost 4 bases and J lost 2; bases outside the gene matches: 23. For the CDR3, the DNA is TGTGCCAGCAGCCATGGGACCCTCACTTCCGGACAGGGAGCAGCTGGAAACACCATATATTTT. It codes for CASSHGTLTSGQGAAGNTIYF.

The chain links TRBV6-5 to TRBJ1-6; perhaps TRBD1 as D (5 bases). V was shortened by 0 bases and J by 6 bases, with 9 bases between the two germline ends. This CDR3 comprises 15 residues. Germline V gene data show CDR1 as MNHEY and CDR2 as SVGAGI. The CDR3 nucleotides are TGTGCCAGCAGTTACTCACAGGACATTAATTCACCCCTCCACTTT. Residues: CASSYSQDINSPLHF.

V usage is TRBV29-1 and J usage is TRBJ1-1; TRBD1 aligns across 8 bases. This CDR3 region has 13 residues. The ends lost 7 bases at V and 3 bases at J; junction bases unmatched: 7. The V gene's germline CDR1 is SQVTM and CDR2 ANQGSEA. Here the CDR3 reads CSARTGKDTEAFF. The CDR3 DNA follows: TGCAGCGCTCGGACAGGGAAGGACACTGAAGCTTTCTTT.

V gene TRBV7-2 combines with J gene TRBJ2-5; maybe TRBD1 (5 bases). Trimming removed 2 bases from V and 0 bases from J, with 16 bases in between. Germline loops: CDR1 SGHTA, CDR2 FQGNSA. The length of the CDR3 is 17 residues. This CDR3 is CASSLKGKATNQETQYF. The CDR3 DNA reads TGTGCCAGCAGCTTAAAGGGGAAGGCCACTAACCAAGAGACCCAGTACTTC.

This chain connects TRBV27 to TRBJ2-5, with D possibly TRBD1 on 5 matching bases. Germline CDR1 MNHEY, CDR2 SMNVEV (reference sequence). V was clipped by 2 bases and J by 5 bases, with 12 bases between them. The CDR3 extends over 14 amino acids. This CDR3 reads CASSLIAGSETQYF. The CDR3 region has the DNA TGTGCCAGCAGTTTAATCGCAGGGTCGGAGACCCAGTACTTC.

Comments on this clone: The sample carries other DNA sequences with the same CDR3. V usage is TRBV9 and J usage is TRBJ1-6; D is possibly TRBD1 (6 bases). The CDR3 has 14 residues. CDR1 is SGDLS and CDR2 is YYNGEE in the germline V gene. V lost 2 bases and J 7 bases, leaving 10 bases between the germline ends. The CDR3 sequence: CASSVQGSNSPLHF. CDR3 coding DNA: TGTGCCAGCAGCGTGCAGGGGTCCAATTCACCCCTCCACTTT.

This chain connects TRBV3-1 (or the pseudogene TRBV3-2) to TRBJ1-2, with D uncertain. The length of the CDR3 is 13 residues. Germline CDR1 LGHDT, CDR2 YNNKEL (reference sequence). Trimming took 0 bases from V and 7 from J, leaving 9 bases between them. The CDR3 nucleotides read TGTGCCAGCAGCCAAGATCATCGTCGTGGCTACACCTTC. This codes for CASSQDHRRGYTF.

This chain links TRBV3-1 (or the pseudogene TRBV3-2) with TRBJ2-7; TRBD2 aligns across 8 bases. CDR1 is LGHDT, CDR2 YNNKEL, per germline (reference sequence). The junction had 5 bases not matched to a gene; V was cut back by 4 bases and J by 0 bases. The CDR3 spans 15 residues. The CDR3 spells CASSPGRGVSYEQYF. The CDR3 DNA reads as TGTGCCAGCAGCCCTGGGCGGGGGGTCTCCTACGAGCAGTACTTC.

The chain recombines TRBV6-5 with TRBJ1-6; 11 bases line up with TRBD1. Per the germline V gene, CDR1 is MNHEY and CDR2 is SVGAGI. CDR3 length: 14 amino acids. The junction had 4 bases not matched to a gene; V was cut back by 6 bases and J by 9 bases. CDR3 DNA: TGTGCCAGCAGAACCGGGACAGGGGGTTCACCCCTCCACTTT. This codes for CASRTGTGGSPLHF.

This chain connects TRBV30 to TRBJ2-1, with D maybe TRBD1 (6 bases). Trimming shortened V by 1 base and J by 8 bases, and 12 bases separated the two germline ends. Germline V gene lookup returns CDR1 GTSNPN and CDR2 SVGIG (reference sequence). This CDR3 has 13 amino acids. CDR3 nucleotides: TGTGCCTGGAGTGGAACAGGGTACCATGAGCAGTTCTTC. This translates into CAWSGTGYHEQFF.

The gene calls are TRBV21-1 and TRBJ2-5. TRBV21-1 is recorded as a pseudogene. CDR3 size: 12 residues. For the CDR3, the DNA is TGTGCCAGCAGCAGGGTCCAAGAGACCCAGTACTTC. This encodes CASSRVQETQYF.

The chain combines TRBV3-1 (or the pseudogene TRBV3-2) with TRBJ2-5; 9 bases are a match to TRBD2. The ends lost 1 base at V and 5 bases at J; junction bases unmatched: 5. CDR1 and CDR2 (germline): LGHDT, YNNKEL (reference sequence). The CDR3 totals 15 residues. The CDR3 region is CASSQGAGGRETQYF. CDR3 in DNA: TGTGCCAGCAGCCAAGGAGCGGGGGGCCGGGAGACCCAGTACTTC.